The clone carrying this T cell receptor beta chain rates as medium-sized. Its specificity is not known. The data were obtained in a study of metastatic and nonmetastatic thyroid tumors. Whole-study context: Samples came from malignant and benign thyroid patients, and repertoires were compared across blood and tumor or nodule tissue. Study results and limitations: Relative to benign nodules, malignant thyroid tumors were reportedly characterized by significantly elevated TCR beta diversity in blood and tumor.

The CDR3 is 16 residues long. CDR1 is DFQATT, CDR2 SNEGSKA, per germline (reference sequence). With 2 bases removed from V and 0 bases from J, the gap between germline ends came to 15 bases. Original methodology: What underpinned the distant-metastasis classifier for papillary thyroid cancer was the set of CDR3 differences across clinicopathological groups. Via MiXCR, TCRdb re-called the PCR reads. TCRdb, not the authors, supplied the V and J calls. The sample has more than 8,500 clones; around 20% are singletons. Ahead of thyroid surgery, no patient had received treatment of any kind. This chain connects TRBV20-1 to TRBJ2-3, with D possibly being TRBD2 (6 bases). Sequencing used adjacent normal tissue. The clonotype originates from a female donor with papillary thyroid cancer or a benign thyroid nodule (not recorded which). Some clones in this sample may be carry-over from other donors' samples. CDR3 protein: CSARTGRGWSTDTQYF. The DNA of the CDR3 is TGCAGTGCTAGAACCGGGAGAGGTTGGAGCACAGATACGCAGTATTTT.